Following are 24 T cell receptor beta chains from one sample sequenced in a study of early T cells in non-severe SARS-CoV-2 infection. One entry per CDR3 protein, called by TCRdb with MiXCR from the 5' RACE reads. The sample comprises about 77,000 distinct CDR3 sequences, 9% to 10% of which are singletons, and nearly 5% rests with the top ten. The material sequenced was whole blood. These receptors all come from an adult who was a healthcare worker with PCR-confirmed SARS-CoV-2 infection or an uninfected control (not recorded which).

This chain joins TRBV12-3 or TRBV12-4 and TRBJ2-7; no firm D call. Trimming left V 3 bases short and J 7 bases short, with 16 bases between. The CDR3 totals 14 residues. The CDR3: CASSLRASLGEQYF. The CDR3 DNA follows: TGTGCCAGCAGTTTGAGAGCCTCCCTTGGGGAGCAGTACTTC.

This clonotype showed up many times. The V gene is TRBV3-1, the J gene TRBJ2-3, with D hard to call. Germline CDR1 LGHDT, CDR2 YNNKEL (reference sequence). The V end lost 2 bases, the J end lost 3 bases, and 3 bases lay between the germline ends. There are 12 residues in the CDR3. Here the CDR3 reads CASSQRTDTQYF. The CDR3 DNA sequence: TGTGCCAGCAGCCAACGTACAGATACGCAGTATTTT.

This clonotype was found a few times. The chain recombines TRBV28 with TRBJ1-2; D remains unclear. This CDR3 spans 15 amino acids. With 6 bases removed from V and 4 bases from J, the gap between germline ends came to 18 bases. Germline V gene lookup returns CDR1 MDHEN and CDR2 SYDVKM. This CDR3 reads CASSRSLGISYGYTF. CDR3 nucleotides: TGTGCCAGCAGCCGATCGCTAGGGATTTCCTATGGCTACACCTTC.

This clonotype was observed many times. The chain joins TRBV6-6 to TRBJ1-1; 9 positions match TRBD1. This CDR3 contains 16 residues. Germline assignment: CDR1 MNHNY and CDR2 SVGAGI (reference sequence). The trim removed 1 base at V and 0 bases at J, leaving 3 bases unmatched. The CDR3 nucleotides are TGTGCCAGCAGTTACTACCGGGACAGGGTGAACACTGAAGCTTTCTTT. Amino acid sequence: CASSYYRDRVNTEAFF.

This clonotype was recorded at least ten times. This chain links TRBV7-2 with TRBJ2-7; D possibly uses TRBD1 or TRBD2 (5 bases each). The CDR3 contains 13 residues. Deletions cut 5 bases from V and 7 bases from J, with 15 bases between. The V gene's germline CDR1 is SGHTA and CDR2 FQGNSA. Here the CDR3 DNA reads TGTGCCAGCAGCCGGCCGGGACGTCCAGAGCAGTACTTC. Amino acids: CASSRPGRPEQYF. The full variable domain, in which reference TRBV7-2 and TRBJ2-7 provide the parts outside the CDR3, is GAGVSQSPSNKVTEKGKDVELRCDPISGHTALYWYRQSLGQGLEFLIYFQGNSAPDKSGLPSDRFSAERTGGSVSTLTIQRTQQEDSAVYLCASSRPGRPEQYFGPGTRLTVT.

Of note for this clonotype: An end of the junction does not agree with germline; a read error may underlie this. V is TRBV3-1 and J is TRBJ2-7; D might be TRBD2 (6 bases). The germline V gene encodes CDR1 LGHDT and CDR2 YNNKEL (reference sequence). The CDR3 spans 13 residues. Here the CDR3 DNA reads TGTGCCAGTAGCCTCGGGGGACGCAGCGAGCAGTACTTC. Protein product: CASSLGGRSEQYF.

This clonotype was picked up many times. The rearrangement uses TRBV12-3 or TRBV12-4 and TRBJ1-2, with D hard to call. V was pared by 6 bases and J by 0 bases, with 5 bases between. CDR3 size: 12 residues. CDR3 loop: CASSATNYGYTF. In DNA, the CDR3 is TGTGCCAGCAGCGCAACTAACTATGGCTACACCTTC.

There are a few counts of this clonotype. The chain combines TRBV28 with TRBJ2-1; no firm D call. Trimming removed 6 bases at V and 6 bases at J, with 12 bases between. The germline gives CDR1 MDHEN, CDR2 SYDVKM. The CDR3 spans 13 residues. This CDR3 is CASSLGPFNEQFF. The CDR3 coding sequence is TGTGCCAGCAGCCTTGGGCCTTTCAATGAGCAGTTCTTC.

This clonotype has more than one count but fewer than ten. The V and J genes are TRBV2 and TRBJ2-1, with 7 bases lining up with TRBD1. Germline V gene data show CDR1 as SNHLY and CDR2 as FYNNEI. The CDR3 contains 15 residues. Unmatched junction bases numbered 13, after V lost 6 bases and J lost 8 bases. This CDR3 reads CASRRDSRAFDEQFF. The CDR3 DNA sequence: TGTGCCAGCAGGAGGGACAGCCGAGCGTTCGATGAGCAGTTCTTC.

This clonotype was recorded many times. The rearrangement links TRBV5-1 to TRBJ2-1, with D unclear. CDR1 is SGHRS, CDR2 YFSETQ, per germline. The CDR3 contains 14 residues. V lost 4 bases and J 0 bases, leaving 8 bases between the germline ends. CDR3 in DNA: TGCGCCAGCAGCATGTTCAACTCCTACAATGAGCAGTTCTTC. Translation: CASSMFNSYNEQFF.

This clonotype has a handful of counts. V usage is TRBV6-2 or TRBV6-3 and J usage is TRBJ2-2; the match to TRBD2 covers 9 bases. There are 15 residues in the CDR3. J gave up 5 bases and V 5 bases, and 6 bases lay outside the gene matches. Germline V gene lookup returns CDR1 MNHEY and CDR2 SVGEGT. CDR3 bases: TGTGCCAGCAGTCGCGGGAGGGGGAGAACCGGGGAGCTGTTTTTT. Translating gives CASSRGRGRTGELFF.

This clonotype was counted ten times or more. The chain carries TRBV2 and TRBJ1-6; possible D gene TRBD1, 5 bases. The CDR3 has 14 amino acids. The germline V gene has CDR1 SNHLY and CDR2 FYNNEI. Trimming shortened V by 7 bases and J by 2 bases, and 9 bases separated the two germline ends. This CDR3 is CASTTGAYNSPLHF. CDR3 nucleotide sequence: TGTGCCAGCACTACAGGCGCCTATAATTCACCCCTCCACTTT.

The CDR3 here is CSAEDRQETQYF. The CDR3 DNA sequence: TGCAGTGCTGAGGACAGGCAAGAGACCCAGTACTTC. The V call is TRBV20-1, the J call TRBJ2-5; TRBD1 aligns across 7 bases. The CDR3 sequence is 12 residues long. Germline V lookup: CDR1 DFQATT, CDR2 SNEGSKA (reference sequence). Trimming removed 5 bases from V and 2 bases from J; junction bases left unmatched: 2.

This clonotype was counted at least ten times. J is TRBJ1-5 and V is TRBV30, with 7 positions matching TRBD1. With 1 base clipped from V and 1 base from J, the junction kept 4 bases outside the gene matches. There are 15 residues in the CDR3. Germline CDR1 is GTSNPN and CDR2 is SVGIG (reference sequence). CDR3 bases: TGTGCCTGGAGTGCGACAGGGAGAAGCAATCAGCCCCAGCATTTT. Its protein product is CAWSATGRSNQPQHF.

This clonotype was recorded many times. CDR3 DNA sequence: TGCAGTGCTGTGGGGAGATATAGCAATCAGCCCCAGCATTTT. It translates to CSAVGRYSNQPQHF. This chain uses TRBV20-1 with TRBJ1-5, with no clear D. CDR1 and CDR2 (germline): DFQATT, SNEGSKA (reference sequence). CDR3 length: 14 amino acids. V was shortened by 5 bases and J by 0 bases, with 11 bases between the two germline ends.

The chain is built from TRBV27 and TRBJ2-3; D is ambiguous. The CDR3 extends over 13 amino acids. Germline assignment: CDR1 MNHEY and CDR2 SMNVEV (reference sequence). V gave up 0 bases and J gave up 6 bases, with 7 bases separating them. CDR3 loop: CASSLSEADTQYF. The CDR3 bases are TGTGCCAGCAGTTTATCAGAAGCGGATACGCAGTATTTT.

The chain carries TRBV5-1 and TRBJ1-6, with D possibly matching TRBD1 (5 bases). Trimming took 0 bases from V and 5 from J, leaving 9 bases between them. The germline CDR1 and CDR2 sequences are SGHRS and YFSETQ. The CDR3 extends over 15 amino acids. CDR3 protein: CASSLGGLDNSPLHF. The CDR3 DNA follows: TGCGCCAGCAGCTTGGGGGGCCTCGATAATTCACCCCTCCACTTT.

This clonotype was detected ten times or more. This chain joins TRBV25-1 and TRBJ1-3, with D hard to call. Trimming removed 4 bases from V and 0 bases from J, with 7 bases in between. The germline V gene has CDR1 MGHDK and CDR2 SYGVNS. The CDR3 length is 14 residues. The CDR3 DNA sequence: TGTGCCAGCAGTGCTGACTCCTCTGGAAACACCATATATTTT. This encodes CASSADSSGNTIYF.

This clonotype appeared many times. This chain links TRBV7-9 with TRBJ2-1, with D perhaps matching TRBD1 or TRBD2 (5 bases each). The germline V gene has CDR1 SEHNR and CDR2 FQNEAQ (reference sequence). This CDR3 is built from 16 residues. Deletions cut 3 bases from V and 1 base from J, with 13 bases between. CDR3 bases: TGTGCCAGCAGCTTTCTCCGGGACCAATCCTACAATGAGCAGTTCTTC. Translating it yields CASSFLRDQSYNEQFF.

This clonotype was found many times. The CDR3 nucleotides are TGTGCCAGCAGCCGGAATCCGGGGACCCCCTACGAGCAGTACTTC. Amino acid sequence: CASSRNPGTPYEQYF. This rearrangement joins TRBV7-6 to TRBJ2-7; the D call may be TRBD1 or TRBD2 (5 bases each). Germline V CDR1 and CDR2: SGHVS, FNYEAQ. V dropped 5 bases and J dropped 2 bases, with 16 bases sitting between them. CDR3 length: 15 amino acids.

The chain combines TRBV15 with TRBJ2-7; D is unclear. The CDR3 is made up of 15 amino acids. Germline CDR1 and CDR2: LNHNV and YYDKDF (reference sequence). V lost 5 bases to trimming and J lost 0 bases, with 14 bases between them. The CDR3: CATSPRPLASYEQYF. CDR3 bases: TGTGCCACCAGCCCCCGCCCATTAGCCTCCTACGAGCAGTACTTC.

Concerning this clonotype: The germline gene is not matched at one end of the junction; a read error may be the cause. The chain is built from TRBV2 and TRBJ2-4; D might be TRBD2 (5 bases). This CDR3 has 12 residues. Per the germline V gene, CDR1 is SNHLY and CDR2 is FYNNEI. The DNA of the CDR3 is TGTGCCAGCACCCTAGCCAAAAACACTCAGTACTTC. This translates into CASTLAKNTQYF.

By sample share, this clonotype is medium-sized. The V gene is TRBV11-2, the J gene TRBJ2-3; 10 nucleotides match TRBD2. The germline gives CDR1 SGHAT, CDR2 FQNNGV. J gave up 4 bases and V 0 bases, and 4 bases lay outside the gene matches. There are 16 residues in the CDR3. CDR3: CASSLEGLAASDTQYF. As DNA, the CDR3 is TGTGCCAGCAGCTTAGAAGGACTAGCGGCCTCAGATACGCAGTATTTT.

This clonotype came up many times. The chain uses TRBV20-1 and TRBJ2-1; no reliable D call. Germline assignment: CDR1 DFQATT and CDR2 SNEGSKA (reference sequence). The V and J ends lost 1 base and 0 bases respectively, with 7 bases between them. The CDR3 extends over 14 amino acids. The DNA of the CDR3 is TGCAGTGCTAGAGTGCTGGTCTCCTACAATGAGCAGTTCTTC. Protein sequence: CSARVLVSYNEQFF.